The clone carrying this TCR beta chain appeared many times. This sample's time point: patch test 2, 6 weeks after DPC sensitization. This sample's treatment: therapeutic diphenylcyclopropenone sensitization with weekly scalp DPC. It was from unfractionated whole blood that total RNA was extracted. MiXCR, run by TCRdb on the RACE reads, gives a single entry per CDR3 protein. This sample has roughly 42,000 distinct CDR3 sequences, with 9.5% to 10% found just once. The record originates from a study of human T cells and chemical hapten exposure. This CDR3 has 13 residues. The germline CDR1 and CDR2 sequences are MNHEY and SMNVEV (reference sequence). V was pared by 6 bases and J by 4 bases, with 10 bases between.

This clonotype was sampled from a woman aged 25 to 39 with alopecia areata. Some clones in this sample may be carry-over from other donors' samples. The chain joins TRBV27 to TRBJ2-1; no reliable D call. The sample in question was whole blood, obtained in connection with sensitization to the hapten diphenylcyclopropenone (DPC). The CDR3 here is CASSPSFYNEQFF. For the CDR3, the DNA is TGTGCCAGCAGCCCATCTTTTTACAATGAGCAGTTCTTC.